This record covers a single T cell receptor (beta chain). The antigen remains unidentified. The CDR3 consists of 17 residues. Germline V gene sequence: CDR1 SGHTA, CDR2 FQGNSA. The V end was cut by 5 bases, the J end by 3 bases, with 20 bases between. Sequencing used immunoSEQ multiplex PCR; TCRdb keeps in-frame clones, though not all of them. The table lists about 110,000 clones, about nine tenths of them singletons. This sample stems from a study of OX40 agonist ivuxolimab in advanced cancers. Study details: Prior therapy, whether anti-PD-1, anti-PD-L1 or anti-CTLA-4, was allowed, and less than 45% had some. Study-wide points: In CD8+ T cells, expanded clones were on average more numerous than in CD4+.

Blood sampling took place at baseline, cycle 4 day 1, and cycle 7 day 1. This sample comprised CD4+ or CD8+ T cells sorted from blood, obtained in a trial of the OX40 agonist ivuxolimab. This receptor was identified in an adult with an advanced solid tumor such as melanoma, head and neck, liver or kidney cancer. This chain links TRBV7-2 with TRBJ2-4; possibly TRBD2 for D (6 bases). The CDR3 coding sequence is TGTGCCAGCAGCCTTAGGGGTGGAGGGGCTGACAAAAACATTCAGTACTTC. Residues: CASSLRGGGADKNIQYF.